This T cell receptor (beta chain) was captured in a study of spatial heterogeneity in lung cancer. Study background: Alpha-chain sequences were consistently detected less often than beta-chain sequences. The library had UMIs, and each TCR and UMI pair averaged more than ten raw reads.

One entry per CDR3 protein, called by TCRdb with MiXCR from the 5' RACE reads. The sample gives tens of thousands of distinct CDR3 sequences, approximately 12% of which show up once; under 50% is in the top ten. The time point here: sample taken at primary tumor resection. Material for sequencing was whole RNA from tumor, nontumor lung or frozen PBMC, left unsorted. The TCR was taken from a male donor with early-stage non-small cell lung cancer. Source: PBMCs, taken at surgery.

CDR3 amino acids: CASSSDRGRNQPQHF. Written as DNA, the CDR3 is TGTGCCAGCAGTTCCGACAGGGGACGCAATCAGCCCCAGCATTTT. This chain uses TRBV6-5 with TRBJ1-5, with 8 bases lining up with TRBD1. Trimming removed 4 bases from V and 2 bases from J; junction bases left unmatched: 4. The CDR3 is 15 amino acids. The germline V gene has CDR1 MNHEY and CDR2 SVGAGI.